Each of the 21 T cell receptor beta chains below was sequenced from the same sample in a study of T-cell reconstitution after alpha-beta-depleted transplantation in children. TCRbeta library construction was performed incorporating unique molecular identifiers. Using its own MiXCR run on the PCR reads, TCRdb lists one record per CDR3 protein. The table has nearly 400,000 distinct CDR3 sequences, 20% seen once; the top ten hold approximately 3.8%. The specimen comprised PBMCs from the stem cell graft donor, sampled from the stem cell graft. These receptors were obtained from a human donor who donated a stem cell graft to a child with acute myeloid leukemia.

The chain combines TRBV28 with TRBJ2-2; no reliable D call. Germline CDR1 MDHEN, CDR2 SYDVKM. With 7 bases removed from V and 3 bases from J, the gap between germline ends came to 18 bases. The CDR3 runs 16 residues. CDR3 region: CASISLVRADTGELFF. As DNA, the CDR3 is TGTGCCAGCATCTCGCTTGTACGGGCAGACACCGGGGAGCTGTTTTTT. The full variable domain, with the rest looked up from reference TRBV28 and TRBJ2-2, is DVKVTQSSRYLVKRTGEKVFLECVQDMDHENMFWYRQDPGLGLRLIYFSYDVKMKEKGDIPEGYSVSREKKERFSLILESASTNQTSMYLCASISLVRADTGELFFGEGSRLTVL.

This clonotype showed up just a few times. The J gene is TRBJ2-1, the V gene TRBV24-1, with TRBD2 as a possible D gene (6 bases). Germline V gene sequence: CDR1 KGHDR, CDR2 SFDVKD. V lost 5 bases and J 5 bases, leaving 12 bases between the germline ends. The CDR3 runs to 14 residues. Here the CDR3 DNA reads TGTGCCACCAGTGGGGCTAGCGTGGACAATGAGCAGTTCTTC. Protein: CATSGASVDNEQFF.

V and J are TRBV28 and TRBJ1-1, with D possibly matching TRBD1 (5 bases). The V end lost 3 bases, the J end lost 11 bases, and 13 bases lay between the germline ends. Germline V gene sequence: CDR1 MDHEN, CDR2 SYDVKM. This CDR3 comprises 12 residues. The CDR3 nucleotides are TGTGCCAGCAGTTTCCGGGGCGTTGGGGCTTTCTTT. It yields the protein CASSFRGVGAFF.

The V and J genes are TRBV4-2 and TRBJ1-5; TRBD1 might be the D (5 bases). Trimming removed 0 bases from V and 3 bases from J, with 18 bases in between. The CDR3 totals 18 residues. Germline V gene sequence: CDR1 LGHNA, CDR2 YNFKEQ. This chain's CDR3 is CASSQDGGRAKPNQPQHF. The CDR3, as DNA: TGTGCCAGCAGCCAAGATGGGGGTAGAGCCAAACCCAATCAGCCCCAGCATTTT.

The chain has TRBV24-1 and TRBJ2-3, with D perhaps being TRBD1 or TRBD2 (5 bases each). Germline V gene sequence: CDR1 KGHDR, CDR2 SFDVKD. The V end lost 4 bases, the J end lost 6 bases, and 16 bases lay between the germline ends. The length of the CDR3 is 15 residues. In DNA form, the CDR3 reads TGTGCCACCAGTGACCCGGGACCGAGTGGGGATACGCAGTATTTT. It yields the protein CATSDPGPSGDTQYF.

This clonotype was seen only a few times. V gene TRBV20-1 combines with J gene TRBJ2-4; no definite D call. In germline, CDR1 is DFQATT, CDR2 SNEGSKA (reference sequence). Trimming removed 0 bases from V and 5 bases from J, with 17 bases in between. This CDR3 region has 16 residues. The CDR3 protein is CSAREPLGTPENIQYF. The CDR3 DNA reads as TGCAGTGCTAGAGAGCCGTTGGGCACACCAGAAAACATTCAGTACTTC.

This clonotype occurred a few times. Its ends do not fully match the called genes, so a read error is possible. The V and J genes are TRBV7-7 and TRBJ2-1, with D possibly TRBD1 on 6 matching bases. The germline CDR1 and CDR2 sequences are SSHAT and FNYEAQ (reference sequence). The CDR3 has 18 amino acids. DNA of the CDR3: TGTGCTAGCAGCTTATATCCCCCAGGGGAGAAGGCCTACAATGAGCAGTTCTTC. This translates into CASSLYPPGEKAYNEQFF.

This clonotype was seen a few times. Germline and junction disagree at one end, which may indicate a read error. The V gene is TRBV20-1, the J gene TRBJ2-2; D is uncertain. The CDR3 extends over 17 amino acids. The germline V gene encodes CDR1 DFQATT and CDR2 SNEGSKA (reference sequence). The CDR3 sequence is CCASLYVSETNTGELFF. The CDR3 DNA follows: TGCTGTGCTAGTCTTTACGTCAGTGAAACGAACACCGGGGAGCTGTTTTTT.

CDR3 sequence (DNA): TGTGCCAGCAGCTTCTTAGCAGGGGTCCACGAGCAGTACTTC. It is translated as CASSFLAGVHEQYF. The chain links TRBV7-2 to TRBJ2-7; D may be TRBD1 (6 bases). This CDR3 region has 14 residues. V shed 3 bases and J shed 5 bases, with 14 bases lying between them. Germline assignment: CDR1 SGHTA and CDR2 FQGNSA. The full variable domain, rest sourced from reference TRBV7-2 and TRBJ2-7, is GAGVSQSPSNKVTEKGKDVELRCDPISGHTALYWYRQSLGQGLEFLIYFQGNSAPDKSGLPSDRFSAERTGGSVSTLTIQRTQQEDSAVYLCASSFLAGVHEQYFGPGTRLTVT.

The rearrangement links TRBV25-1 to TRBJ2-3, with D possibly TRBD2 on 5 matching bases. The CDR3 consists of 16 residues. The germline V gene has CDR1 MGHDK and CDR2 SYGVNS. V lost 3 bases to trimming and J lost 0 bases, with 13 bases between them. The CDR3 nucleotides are TGTGCCAGCAGTGAGTTTGACTACACTAGCACAGATACGCAGTATTTT. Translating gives CASSEFDYTSTDTQYF.

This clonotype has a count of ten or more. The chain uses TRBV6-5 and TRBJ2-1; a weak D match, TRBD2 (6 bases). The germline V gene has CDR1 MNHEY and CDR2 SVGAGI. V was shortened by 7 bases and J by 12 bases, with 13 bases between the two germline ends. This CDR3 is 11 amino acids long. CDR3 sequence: CASTQGLSQFF. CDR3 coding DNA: TGTGCCAGCACCCAAGGACTATCGCAGTTCTTC.

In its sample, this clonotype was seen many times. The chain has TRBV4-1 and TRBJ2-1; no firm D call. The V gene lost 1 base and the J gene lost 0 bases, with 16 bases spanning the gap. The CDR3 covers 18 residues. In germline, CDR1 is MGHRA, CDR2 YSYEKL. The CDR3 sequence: CASSQVESAESSYNEQFF. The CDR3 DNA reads TGCGCCAGCAGCCAAGTTGAGTCTGCGGAGAGCTCCTACAATGAGCAGTTCTTC.

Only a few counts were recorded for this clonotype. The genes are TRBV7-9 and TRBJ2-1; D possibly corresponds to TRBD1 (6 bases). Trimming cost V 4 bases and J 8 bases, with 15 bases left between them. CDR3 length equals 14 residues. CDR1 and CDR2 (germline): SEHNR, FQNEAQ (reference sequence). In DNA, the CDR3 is TGTGCCAGCAGCTCTTTTCAGGGGTTCGATGAGCAGTTCTTC. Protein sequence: CASSSFQGFDEQFF.

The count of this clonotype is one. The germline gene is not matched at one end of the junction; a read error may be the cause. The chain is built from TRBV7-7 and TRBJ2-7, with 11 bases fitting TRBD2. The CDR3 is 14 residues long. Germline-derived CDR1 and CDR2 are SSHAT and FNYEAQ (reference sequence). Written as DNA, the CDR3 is TGTGCTAGCAGCCCAGGTAGCGGGAGGGGCGAGCAGTACTTC. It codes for CASSPGSGRGEQYF.

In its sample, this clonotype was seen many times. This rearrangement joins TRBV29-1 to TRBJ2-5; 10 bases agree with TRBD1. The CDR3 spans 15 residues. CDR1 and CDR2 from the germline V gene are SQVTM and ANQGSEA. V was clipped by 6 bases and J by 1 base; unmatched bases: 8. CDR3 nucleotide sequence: TGCAGCGTCGACCGGGACAGGGGATTCCAAGAGACCCAGTACTTC. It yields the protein CSVDRDRGFQETQYF.

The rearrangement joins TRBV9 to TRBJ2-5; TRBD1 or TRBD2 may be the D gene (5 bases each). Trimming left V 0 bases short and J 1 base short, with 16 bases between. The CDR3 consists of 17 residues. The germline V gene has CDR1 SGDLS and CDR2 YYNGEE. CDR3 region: CASSVGHGSGGQETQYF. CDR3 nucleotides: TGTGCCAGCAGCGTAGGGCATGGGTCTGGGGGCCAAGAGACCCAGTACTTC.

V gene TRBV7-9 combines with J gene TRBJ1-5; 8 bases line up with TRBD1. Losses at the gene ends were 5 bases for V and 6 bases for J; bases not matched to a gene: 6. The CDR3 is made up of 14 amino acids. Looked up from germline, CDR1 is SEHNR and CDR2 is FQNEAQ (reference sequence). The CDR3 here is CASSQPGGSQPQHF. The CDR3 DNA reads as TGTGCCAGCAGCCAACCAGGGGGCTCTCAGCCCCAGCATTTT.

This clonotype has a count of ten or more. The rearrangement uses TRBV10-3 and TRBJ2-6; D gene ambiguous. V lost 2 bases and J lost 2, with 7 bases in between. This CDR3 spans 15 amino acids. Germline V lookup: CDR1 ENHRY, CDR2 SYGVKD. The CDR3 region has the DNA TGTGCCATCAGTGAGGCTAGGGCTGGGGCCAACGTCCTGACTTTC. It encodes CAISEARAGANVLTF.

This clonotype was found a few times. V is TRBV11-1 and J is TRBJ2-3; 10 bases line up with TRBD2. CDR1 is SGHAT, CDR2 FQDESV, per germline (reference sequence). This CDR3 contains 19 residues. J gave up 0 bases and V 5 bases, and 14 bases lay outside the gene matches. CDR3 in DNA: TGTGCCAGCAGCGGACGCATAACTAGCGGGAAGGGAAGCACAGATACGCAGTATTTT. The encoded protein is CASSGRITSGKGSTDTQYF.

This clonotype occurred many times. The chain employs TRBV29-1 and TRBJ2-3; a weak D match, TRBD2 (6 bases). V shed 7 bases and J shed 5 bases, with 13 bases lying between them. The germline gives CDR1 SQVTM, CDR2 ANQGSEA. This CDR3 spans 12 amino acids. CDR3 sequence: CSAGQGGDTQYF. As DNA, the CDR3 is TGCAGCGCTGGGCAGGGAGGAGATACGCAGTATTTT.

The CDR3 sequence is CASSSRTGWANTEAFF. The CDR3 nucleotides read TGTGCCAGCAGTTCCCGGACAGGCTGGGCGAACACTGAAGCTTTCTTT. The chain employs TRBV27 and TRBJ1-1; 7 bases are shared with TRBD1. Germline values: CDR1 MNHEY, CDR2 SMNVEV (reference sequence). The J segment lost 1 base and the V segment lost 4 bases, leaving 9 bases of the junction unmatched. This CDR3 contains 16 residues.